Detailed here is one T cell receptor beta chain. The antigen is undetermined. The sample originates from a study of cytomegalovirus exposure and HLA in healthy donors. Study summary: Later analysis reported that the 95 to 150 validation repertoires shared the platform of the roughly 680 first-cohort repertoires.

Overall study findings and caveats: As was reported, the classifier diagnosed cytomegalovirus status with high specificity and sensitivity. Later, an analysis found that TCR clusters from the first cohort tended to co-occur in the roughly 120 validation repertoires. The study designated fewer than 200 TCR beta chains cytomegalovirus-associated.

Some clones are missing from TCRdb's copy, which holds only in-frame ones; the method was immunoSEQ multiplex PCR. The data show under 200,000 clones, with about 89% seen just once and roughly 3% held by the top ten. The ends lost 3 bases at V and 7 bases at J; junction bases unmatched: 6. Per the germline V gene, CDR1 is SQVTM and CDR2 is ANQGSEA. The CDR3 sequence is 13 residues long. The sequence derives from a woman younger than 30 in good health and CMV-seropositive. The rearrangement links TRBV29-1 to TRBJ2-3; 8 bases are shared with TRBD2. Sequences were obtained from PBMCs. The CDR3 loop reads CSVDHGGEYTQYF. The CDR3 DNA reads as TGCAGCGTTGACCACGGGGGGGAGTATACGCAGTATTTT.